This TCR beta chain was documented in a study of T cell clones after liver transplantation. Looking at the study overall: Patients counted as tolerant after at least one year off all immunosuppression, enzymes not exceeding twice normal.

Sequenced by immunoSEQ multiplex PCR; TCRdb stores in-frame clones only, minus some. Here the sample spans tens of thousands of clones, 80% being singletons. Trimming took 3 bases from V and 7 from J, leaving 19 bases between them. CDR3 length: 16 amino acids. CDR1 and CDR2 from the germline V gene are KGHSH and LQKENI. The chain employs TRBV18 and TRBJ2-1; D may be TRBD2 (5 bases). The specimen was CD4+ T cells from blood, collected 12 months after liver transplant. The receptor's source is a human patient who received a liver transplant. Some of these T cells may belong to the graft donor. The CDR3 region has the DNA TGTGCCAGCTCACCGCTAGAGGGATTCGGATTGAATGAGCAGTTCTTC. It yields the protein CASSPLEGFGLNEQFF. Combining the CDR3 with reference TRBV18 and TRBJ2-1 gives the whole variable domain NAGVMQNPRHLVRRRGQEARLRCSPMKGHSHVYWYRQLPEEGLKFMVYLQKENIIDESGMPKERFSAEFPKEGPSILRIQQVVRGDSAAYFCASSPLEGFGLNEQFFGPGTRLTVL.